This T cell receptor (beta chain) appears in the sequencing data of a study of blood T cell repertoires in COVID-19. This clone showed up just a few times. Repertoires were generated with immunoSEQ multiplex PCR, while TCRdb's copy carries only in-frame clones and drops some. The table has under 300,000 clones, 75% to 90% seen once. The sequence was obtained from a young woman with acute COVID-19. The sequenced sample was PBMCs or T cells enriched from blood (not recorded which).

The CDR3 protein is CASSLVVHNEQFF. In nucleotides, the CDR3 is TGCGCCAGCAGCTTGGTAGTCCACAATGAGCAGTTCTTC. This chain uses TRBV5-1 with TRBJ2-1; D is ambiguous. The V gene lost 0 bases and the J gene lost 5 bases, with 6 bases spanning the gap. CDR1 is SGHRS and CDR2 is YFSETQ in the germline V gene. CDR3 length: 13 residues.